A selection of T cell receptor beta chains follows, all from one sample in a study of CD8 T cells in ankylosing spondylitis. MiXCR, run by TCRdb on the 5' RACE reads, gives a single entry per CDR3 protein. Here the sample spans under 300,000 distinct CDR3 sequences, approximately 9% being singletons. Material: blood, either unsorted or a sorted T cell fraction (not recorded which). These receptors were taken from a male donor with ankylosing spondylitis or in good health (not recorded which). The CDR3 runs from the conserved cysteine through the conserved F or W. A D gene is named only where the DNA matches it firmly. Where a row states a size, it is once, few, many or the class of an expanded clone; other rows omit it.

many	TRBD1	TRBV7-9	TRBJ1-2	TGTGCCAGCAGCGGGACAGGGGGAATACATGGCTACACCTTC	CASSGTGGIHGYTF
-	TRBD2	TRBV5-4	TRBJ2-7	TGTGCCAGCAGCTTGAATAGCGGGAGTAACTACGAGCAGTACTTC	CASSLNSGSNYEQYF
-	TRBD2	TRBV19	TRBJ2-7	TGTGCCAGTAGTCCCAGACAGGGACTAGCGAACGAGCAGTACTTC	CASSPRQGLANEQYF
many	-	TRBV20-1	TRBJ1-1	TGCAGTGCTAGCCCACAGGGTGAAGCTTTCTTT	CSASPQGEAFF
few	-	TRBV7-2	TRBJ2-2	TGTGCCAGCAGCCCTCGGGTGACTGGAACCGGGGAGCTGTTTTTT	CASSPRVTGTGELFF
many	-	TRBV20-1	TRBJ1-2	TGCAGTGGGGCGGGCGGGAACTATGGCTACACCTTC	CSGAGGNYGYTF
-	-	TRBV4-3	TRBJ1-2	TGCGCCAGCAGCCAAGAAATCTCGGCGGGAAGAAATGGCTACACCTTC	CASSQEISAGRNGYTF
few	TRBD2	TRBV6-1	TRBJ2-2	TGTGCCTCTCAGGGACTAGCGGGAGGCTCCACCGGGGAGCTGTTTTTT	CASQGLAGGSTGELFF
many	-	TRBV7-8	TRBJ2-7	TGTGCCAGCACTCCAGGTGGCAAGACTGATTCCGAGCAGTACTTC	CASTPGGKTDSEQYF
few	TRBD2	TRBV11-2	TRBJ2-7	TGTGCCAGCAGCTCCCGTGGGACTAGCGGGGGTGACCTTACCTACGAGCAGTACTTC	CASSSRGTSGGDLTYEQYF
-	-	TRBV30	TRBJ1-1	TGTGCCTGGAGTGTCCTGAAGAGATCCACTGAAGCTTTCTTT	CAWSVLKRSTEAFF
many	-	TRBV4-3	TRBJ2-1	TGCGCCAGCAGCCAAGGTAGAGGGGGGCAAGACCCGTTCTTC	CASSQGRGGQDPFF
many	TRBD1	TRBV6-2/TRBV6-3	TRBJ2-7	TGTGCCAGCAGTTTCGACCGCACCGGGACAGCCTACGAGCAGTACTTC	CASSFDRTGTAYEQYF
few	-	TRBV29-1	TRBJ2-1	TGCAGCTCGGACTCCTCCTACAATGAGCAGTTCTTC	CSSDSSYNEQFF
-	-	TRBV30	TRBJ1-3	TGTGCCTGGAGTTTTTTCCCGCCTTGGGGGGCTAACTCTGGAAACACCATATATTTT	CAWSFFPPWGANSGNTIYF
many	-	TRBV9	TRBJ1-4	TGTGCCAGCAGCGTTAACCCTTCAGTTGCAACTAATGAAAAACTGTTTTTT	CASSVNPSVATNEKLFF
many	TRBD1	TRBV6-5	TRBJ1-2	TGTGCCAGCAGTTACTCGAGACAGGGAAAAGATGGCTACACCTTC	CASSYSRQGKDGYTF
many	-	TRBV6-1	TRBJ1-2	TGTGCCAGCAGGACGGCTCCCTCAACGACCCTAAACTATGGCTACACCTTC	CASRTAPSTTLNYGYTF
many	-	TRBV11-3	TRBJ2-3	TGTGCCAGCAGCTTCCGCAGGGCCCCAGATACGCAGTATTTT	CASSFRRAPDTQYF
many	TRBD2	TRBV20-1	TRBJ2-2	TGCAGTGCTAGAGAGGGCGGGGGCACCGGGGAGCTGTTTTTT	CSAREGGGTGELFF
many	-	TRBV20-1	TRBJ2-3	TGCAGTGCTAGAGGGGGCGAGGCGCAGTATTTT	CSARGGEAQYF
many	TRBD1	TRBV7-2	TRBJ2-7	TGTGCCAGCAGTCGGACAGGGTACTACGAGCAGTACTTC	CASSRTGYYEQYF
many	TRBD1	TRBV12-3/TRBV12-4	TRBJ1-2	TGTGCCAGCAGTTTTTGGCCAGGGGGCCTCTATGGCTACACCTTC	CASSFWPGGLYGYTF
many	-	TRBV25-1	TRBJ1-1	TGTGCCAGTGGGTGGGGGGTATCAACTGAAGCTTTCTTT	CASGWGVSTEAFF
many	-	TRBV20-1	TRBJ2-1	TGCAGTGCTAGAGATCTGGGGAGCAATGAGCAGTTCTTC	CSARDLGSNEQFF
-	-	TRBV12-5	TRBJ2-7	TGTGCTAGTGGTTTGGTAGGGAACGAGCAGTACTTC	CASGLVGNEQYF
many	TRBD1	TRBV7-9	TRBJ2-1	TGTGCCAGCAGCTTGGACAGGGGGCTGTACAATGAGCAGTTCTTC	CASSLDRGLYNEQFF
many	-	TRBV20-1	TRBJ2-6	TGCAGTGCTAGAGATGGCGGGTCTGGGGCCAACGTCCTGACTTTC	CSARDGGSGANVLTF
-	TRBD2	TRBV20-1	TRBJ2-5	TGCAGTGCTAGACCGCTGGGGATAGCGGGAGAGGGAGAGACCCAGTACTTC	CSARPLGIAGEGETQYF
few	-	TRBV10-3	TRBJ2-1	TGTGCCATCGGTAGGGACCCCTCGATCTTC	CAIGRDPSIF
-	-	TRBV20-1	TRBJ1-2	TGCAGTGGCCTGGCTCCGGGCCAGGGGACCCAAGGCTACACCTTC	CSGLAPGQGTQGYTF
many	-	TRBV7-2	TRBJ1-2	TGTGCCAGCAGCTCCTACAGCTATGGCTACACCTTC	CASSSYSYGYTF
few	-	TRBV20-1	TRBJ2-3	TGCAGTGCAGAAACAGGGCTTACGCAGTATTTT	CSAETGLTQYF
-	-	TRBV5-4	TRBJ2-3	TGTGCCAGCAGCGCGGAGCCCAGTACAGATACGCAGTATTTT	CASSAEPSTDTQYF
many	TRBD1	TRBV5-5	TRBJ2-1	TGTGCCAGCAGCTTGGTAAGGGACAGTCGAAGCAATGAGCAGTTCTTC	CASSLVRDSRSNEQFF
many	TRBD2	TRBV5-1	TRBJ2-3	TGCGCCAGCAGCTTGGACGGGACTAGCGGGTATTTAGATACGCAGTATTTT	CASSLDGTSGYLDTQYF
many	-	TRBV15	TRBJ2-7	TGTGCCACCAGCAGTTTACTAGCTAATAGCTCCTACGAGCAGTACTTC	CATSSLLANSSYEQYF
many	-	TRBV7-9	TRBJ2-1	TGTGCCAGCAGCAACGCCATGGGGGACAATGAGCAGTTCTTC	CASSNAMGDNEQFF
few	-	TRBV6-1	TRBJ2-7	TGTGCCAGCAGTGAAGATCGGAACGGCGAGCAGTACTTC	CASSEDRNGEQYF
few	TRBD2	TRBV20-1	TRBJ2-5	TGCAGTGCTAGCGTCGCGGGAGAGCTCACGGAGACCCAGTACTTC	CSASVAGELTETQYF
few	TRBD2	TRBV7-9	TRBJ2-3	TGTGCCAGCAGCTCCCTCGAACTAGCGGGCGACCCAGATACGCAGTATTTT	CASSSLELAGDPDTQYF
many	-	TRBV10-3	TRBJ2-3	TGTGCCATCGCCTTGGGGGGCACAGATACGCAGTATTTT	CAIALGGTDTQYF
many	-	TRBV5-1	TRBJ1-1	TGCGCCAGCAGCATGCTATTCGGGGTCGGTAGTGAAGCTTTCTTT	CASSMLFGVGSEAFF
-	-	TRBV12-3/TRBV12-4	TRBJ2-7	TGTGCCAGCAGTTTTGAGGGCACGGTTTCCTACGAGCAGTACTTC	CASSFEGTVSYEQYF
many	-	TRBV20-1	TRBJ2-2	TGCAGTGCCGCCTCCGGGACCGCCCCCGGGGAGCTGTTTTTT	CSAASGTAPGELFF
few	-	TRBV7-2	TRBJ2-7	TGTGCCAGCAACGGGCCAGGCTCCTACGAGCAGTACTTC	CASNGPGSYEQYF
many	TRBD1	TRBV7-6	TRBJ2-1	TGTGCCAGCAGTCGGAGACAGGGGGCTAATGAGCAGTTCTTC	CASSRRQGANEQFF
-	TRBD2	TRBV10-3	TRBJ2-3	TGTGCCATCAGTCTAGAGCGGGGGGGAACAGATACGCAGTATTTT	CAISLERGGTDTQYF
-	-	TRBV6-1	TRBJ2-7	TGTGCCAGCAGAACCGGGGGGCCCGCTCACCTCTACGAGCAGTACTTC	CASRTGGPAHLYEQYF
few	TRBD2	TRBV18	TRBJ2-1	TGTGCCAGCTCGCGTCCTAACATGGCTAGCGGGATGGGTGAGCAGTTCTTC	CASSRPNMASGMGEQFF
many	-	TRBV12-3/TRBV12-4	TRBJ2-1	TGTGCCAGCAGTCCGGGGTACAATGAGCAGTTCTTC	CASSPGYNEQFF
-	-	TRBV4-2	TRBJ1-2	TGTGCCAGCAGCCAAGTGGCGAATGGCTACACCTTC	CASSQVANGYTF
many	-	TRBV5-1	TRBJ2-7	TGCGCCAGCAGCTTTGGAGCGGACCCCTCCTACGAGCAGTACTTC	CASSFGADPSYEQYF
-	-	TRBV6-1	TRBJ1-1	TGTGCCAGCAGTCCTATGTACAGTCGATGGGGCGGGGACACTGAAGCTTTCTTT	CASSPMYSRWGGDTEAFF
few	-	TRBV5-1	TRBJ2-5	TGCGCCAGCAGAAGGATGGAGACCCAGTACTTC	CASRRMETQYF
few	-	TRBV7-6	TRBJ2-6	TGTGCCAGCAGCTCGGTTATGAGCTCTGGGGCCAACGTCCTGACTTTC	CASSSVMSSGANVLTF
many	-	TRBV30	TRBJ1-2	TGTGCCTGGAGTACGGGGAGGGACTATGGCTACACCTTC	CAWSTGRDYGYTF